Presented here are 15 T cell receptor beta chains from one specimen sequenced in a study of T cells after yellow fever vaccination. From the 5' RACE reads, TCRdb called clonotypes with MiXCR, one entry per CDR3 protein. The sample yields about 160,000 distinct CDR3 sequences, 5.5% to 7.5% seen once. The input for sequencing was CD4+ T cells sorted from PBMCs, taken more than 4 days after the first yellow fever vaccination. The receptors here all came from a man aged 18 to 30 who received the YFV17D yellow fever vaccine.

This sequence joins TRBV12-3 or TRBV12-4 and TRBJ1-2, with a weak D call TRBD1 (6 bases). CDR3 length: 12 amino acids. V shed 3 bases and J shed 8 bases, with 10 bases lying between them. This CDR3 is CASSFGQFGYTF. Here the CDR3 DNA reads TGTGCCAGCAGTTTCGGACAGTTCGGCTACACCTTC.

This clonotype was detected once. The chain recombines TRBV5-1 with TRBJ2-7; the match to TRBD1 covers 11 bases. Germline V gene sequence: CDR1 SGHRS, CDR2 YFSETQ. CDR3 length: 16 residues. Trimming took 4 bases from V and 7 from J; bases not matched to a gene: 13. CDR3 in amino acids: CASSPTSGTGGREQYF. CDR3 in DNA: TGCGCCAGCAGCCCAACCTCCGGGACAGGGGGTCGGGAGCAGTACTTC.

This clonotype was seen ten or more times. The genes are TRBV20-1 and TRBJ1-6; 9 bases line up with TRBD1. This CDR3 is built from 14 residues. V was pared by 3 bases and J by 6 bases, with 3 bases of the junction left unmatched. Looked up from germline, CDR1 is DFQATT and CDR2 is SNEGSKA (reference sequence). The CDR3 DNA is TGCAGTGCTAGGGACAGGGGCGGTAATTCACCCCTCCACTTT. Protein sequence: CSARDRGGNSPLHF.

This clonotype was seen ten or more times. The V call is TRBV20-1, the J call TRBJ2-5; D uncertain. V was cut by 6 bases and J by 1 base, with 6 bases left in between. The CDR3 totals 11 residues. Per the germline V gene, CDR1 is DFQATT and CDR2 is SNEGSKA (reference sequence). This chain's CDR3 is CSASRQETQYF. The DNA of the CDR3 is TGCAGTGCCAGTCGCCAAGAGACCCAGTACTTC.

This chain connects TRBV4-1 to TRBJ1-6, with TRBD1 matching 7 bases. In germline, CDR1 is MGHRA, CDR2 YSYEKL. With V trimmed by 3 bases and J by 5 bases, 13 bases remained unmatched. This CDR3 region has 18 residues. CDR3 protein: CASSHHGRTGPNNSPLHF. CDR3 nucleotide sequence: TGCGCCAGCAGCCACCACGGACGGACAGGACCAAATAATTCACCCCTCCACTTT.

This clonotype has a count of ten or more. The V call is TRBV14, the J call TRBJ2-7, with 8 nucleotides matching TRBD2. Germline CDR1 and CDR2: SGHDN and FVKESK. With V trimmed by 4 bases and J by 2 bases, 1 base remained unmatched. The CDR3 sequence is 13 residues long. The CDR3 DNA is TGTGCCAGCAGCCTAGCGGGGACCTACGAGCAGTACTTC. Its protein product is CASSLAGTYEQYF.

This clonotype was picked up many times. This chain joins TRBV6-5 and TRBJ2-1; 11 bases match TRBD2. The V gene's germline CDR1 is MNHEY and CDR2 SVGAGI. The CDR3 totals 17 residues. The V gene end was trimmed by 10 bases and the J gene end by 0 bases; junction bases not matched to a gene: 11. DNA for the CDR3: TGTGCCATAAGTTACACTAGCGGGGGAAGCTCCTACAATGAGCAGTTCTTC. This sequence encodes CAISYTSGGSSYNEQFF.

This clonotype showed up many times. The genes are TRBV27 and TRBJ2-3, with 8 bases aligning to TRBD1. V was pared by 1 base and J by 4 bases, with 16 bases of the junction left unmatched. The CDR3 is made up of 19 amino acids. Germline lookup yields CDR1 MNHEY and CDR2 SMNVEV (reference sequence). In nucleotides, the CDR3 is TGTGCCAGCAGTTTATGGTCGGCTCGGGGACAGGTTATTTCAGATACGCAGTATTTT. Encoded protein: CASSLWSARGQVISDTQYF.

This clonotype showed up many times. This chain joins TRBV4-2 and TRBJ1-1, with TRBD1 as a possible D gene (6 bases). Germline values: CDR1 LGHNA, CDR2 YNFKEQ. CDR3 length: 15 amino acids. V lost 3 bases and J 4 bases, leaving 15 bases between the germline ends. The CDR3, as DNA: TGTGCCAGCAGCCAGGGACATCGGGCGGGCACTGAAGCTTTCTTT. Its protein is CASSQGHRAGTEAFF.

The chain couples TRBV4-1 to TRBJ2-5; no reliable D call. V gave up 4 bases and J gave up 5 bases, with 17 bases separating them. Germline V CDR1 and CDR2: MGHRA, YSYEKL. The CDR3 runs 15 residues. The CDR3 region has the DNA TGCGCCAGCAGCCCCGAGGCGGACGGGCGGGAGACCCAGTACTTC. This gives the protein CASSPEADGRETQYF.

At least ten counts were recorded for this clonotype. The chain couples TRBV27 to TRBJ1-6; TRBD1 matches at 9 bases. The CDR3 runs to 16 residues. The germline gives CDR1 MNHEY, CDR2 SMNVEV (reference sequence). After removal of 9 bases from V and 7 bases from J, the junction contained 13 bases not matched to a gene. The DNA for the CDR3 is TGTGCCAGTAAAATACAGGGGGCAGCGGGAAATTCACCCCTCCACTTT. This codes for CASKIQGAAGNSPLHF.

V usage is TRBV10-3 and J usage is TRBJ1-1, with TRBD1 matching 9 bases. Per germline, CDR1 ENHRY and CDR2 SYGVKD. The ends lost 0 bases at V and 3 bases at J; junction bases unmatched: 11. There are 18 residues in the CDR3. The CDR3 here is CAISESEGQGQRYTEAFF. CDR3 coding DNA: TGTGCCATCAGTGAGTCGGAGGGACAGGGACAAAGGTACACTGAAGCTTTCTTT.

This clonotype was detected a few times. This sequence joins TRBV18 and TRBJ2-7; tentative D call: TRBD1 (5 bases). CDR1 KGHSH and CDR2 LQKENI come from the germline V gene. V gave up 3 bases and J gave up 3 bases, with 15 bases separating them. The CDR3 length is 15 residues. CDR3 nucleotide sequence: TGTGCCAGCTCACCCACACTGACAGAGAACTACGAGCAGTACTTC. This translates into CASSPTLTENYEQYF. The entire variable domain, with the rest obtained from reference TRBV18 and TRBJ2-7, is as follows: NAGVMQNPRHLVRRRGQEARLRCSPMKGHSHVYWYRQLPEEGLKFMVYLQKENIIDESGMPKERFSAEFPKEGPSILRIQQVVRGDSAAYFCASSPTLTENYEQYFGPGTRLTVT.

A single count supports this clonotype. It may be a read error: a sequence one base away is much more abundant. The gene calls are TRBV12-3 or TRBV12-4 and TRBJ1-2, with unresolved D. This CDR3 spans 15 amino acids. V shed 5 bases and J shed 8 bases, with 21 bases lying between them. In nucleotides, the CDR3 is TGTGCCAGCAGTCACCTCGGGAGGAGCACTCTCGGCTACACCTTC. Translating gives CASSHLGRSTLGYTF.

This clonotype has at least ten counts. The J gene is TRBJ2-1, the V gene TRBV7-6; D is unresolved. Germline V gene lookup returns CDR1 SGHVS and CDR2 FNYEAQ. This CDR3 is 12 amino acids long. V lost 6 bases, J lost 12 bases, and 15 bases lay in between. The CDR3 DNA is TGTGCCAGCAGTCATCCCTCGGGTGGGCAGTTCTTC. Its protein is CASSHPSGGQFF.